A single sample gave rise to the 8 T cell receptor beta chains below, sequenced in a study of T cell clones after liver transplantation. Repertoires were generated with immunoSEQ multiplex PCR, while TCRdb's copy carries only in-frame clones and drops some. The profile covers some 20,000 clones, with around nine tenths appearing a single time and roughly 13% taken by the ten largest. Sequenced material: CD8+ T cells from blood, taken before liver transplant. The receptors shown here come from a human donor who received a liver transplant.

V and J are TRBV7-9 and TRBJ2-3; the D gene is possibly TRBD1 (6 bases). Germline values: CDR1 SEHNR, CDR2 FQNEAQ (reference sequence). The CDR3 loop spans 19 amino acids. Trimming pared 0 bases from V and 0 bases from J, leaving 19 bases between. CDR3 loop: CASSLAVGLGASSTDTQYF. The CDR3 nucleotides are TGTGCCAGCAGCTTAGCAGTCGGTCTGGGGGCTTCTAGCACAGATACGCAGTATTTT.

For the CDR3, the DNA is TGTGCCAGCAGTTTATCGTCCATCGAGGCCAACGTCCTGACTTTC. Translating gives CASSLSSIEANVLTF. The chain employs TRBV28 and TRBJ2-6; D remains unclear. This CDR3 is built from 15 residues. Germline CDR1 is MDHEN and CDR2 is SYDVKM. V lost 1 base and J lost 6, with 10 bases in between.

The V call is TRBV27, the J call TRBJ1-5; perhaps TRBD1 as D (5 bases). Germline V gene data show CDR1 as MNHEY and CDR2 as SMNVEV (reference sequence). Trimming took 2 bases from V and 4 from J, leaving 9 bases between them. This CDR3 region has 14 residues. CDR3 sequence: CASSLRGFNQPQHF. CDR3 nucleotides: TGTGCCAGCAGTTTAAGGGGTTTTAATCAGCCCCAGCATTTT.

The genes are TRBV28 and TRBJ2-5; 8 positions match TRBD2. Germline-derived CDR1 and CDR2 are MDHEN and SYDVKM. The V gene end was trimmed by 7 bases and the J gene end by 0 bases; junction bases not matched to a gene: 13. The CDR3 has 17 residues. For the CDR3, the DNA is TGTGCCAGCATCCCCAAACGGGAGCGGGAGTACCAAGAGACCCAGTACTTC. Translation gives CASIPKREREYQETQYF.

This clone is a singleton in its sample. V is TRBV28 and J is TRBJ2-5; D tentatively fits TRBD1 or TRBD2 (5 bases each). CDR3 length: 16 residues. Trimming cost V 8 bases and J 6 bases, with 25 bases left between them. Per germline, CDR1 MDHEN and CDR2 SYDVKM. The CDR3 nucleotides read TGTGCCAGCGATACTAACCTCCGGGGCCTAAAAAAGACCCAGTACTTC. Translated, it gives CASDTNLRGLKKTQYF. Variable domain in full (rest from reference TRBV28 and TRBJ2-5): DVKVTQSSRYLVKRTGEKVFLECVQDMDHENMFWYRQDPGLGLRLIYFSYDVKMKEKGDIPEGYSVSREKKERFSLILESASTNQTSMYLCASDTNLRGLKKTQYFGPGTRLLVL.

V is TRBV27 and J is TRBJ2-7; D uncertain. Trimming removed 3 bases at V and 0 bases at J, with 9 bases between. The CDR3 is 14 residues long. Germline CDR1 is MNHEY and CDR2 is SMNVEV (reference sequence). The CDR3: CASSFSASSYEQYF. The DNA of the CDR3 is TGTGCCAGCAGTTTTTCGGCGAGCTCCTACGAGCAGTACTTC.

The rearrangement joins TRBV5-8 to TRBJ1-2; D ambiguous. Trimming stripped 3 bases from V and 3 bases from J, with 12 bases between. Germline V CDR1 and CDR2: SGHTS, YDEGEE. There are 14 residues in the CDR3. As DNA, the CDR3 is TGTGCCAGCAGCTCTTCGGGGTTAGACTATGGCTACACCTTC. Its protein product is CASSSSGLDYGYTF.

The chain carries TRBV11-2 and TRBJ2-1; the D gene is possibly TRBD2 (6 bases). The CDR3 covers 16 residues. Germline V CDR1 and CDR2: SGHAT, FQNNGV. V was trimmed by 4 bases and J by 5 bases, leaving 18 bases between them. DNA of the CDR3: TGTGCCAGCAGCTCCTTGGGACGGGGACTGGACAATGAGCAGTTCTTC. It codes for CASSSLGRGLDNEQFF.